This entry lists 9 T cell receptor beta chains sequenced from one sample in a study of blood T cells in healthy people across ages. A sample-barcoded 5' primer and a J-beta primer mix were used in a second PCR of roughly 7 to 11 cycles. TCRdb called the 5' RACE reads again in MiXCR, with one record for every CDR3 protein. The sample has about 1.4 million distinct CDR3 sequences, approximately 59% seen once. The sample was blood. The receptors originated from a man between 18 and 35 years old in good health.

This chain connects TRBV7-9 to TRBJ2-7; no clear D. The CDR3 has 12 residues. Germline CDR1 is SEHNR and CDR2 is FQNEAQ (reference sequence). V lost 5 bases, J lost 2 bases, and 7 bases lay in between. CDR3 residues: CASSHITYEQYF. Here the CDR3 DNA reads TGTGCCAGCAGCCATATTACCTACGAGCAGTACTTC.

The rearrangement joins TRBV3-1 to TRBJ2-3; a weak D match, TRBD2 (6 bases). Germline CDR1 reads LGHDT; CDR2 reads YNNKEL (reference sequence). V shed 2 bases and J shed 2 bases, with 20 bases lying between them. CDR3 length equals 18 residues. The CDR3 sequence: CASSQKPEGGDLTDTQYF. For the CDR3, the DNA is TGTGCCAGCAGCCAAAAACCCGAGGGCGGGGACCTCACAGATACGCAGTATTTT.

This clonotype has a handful of counts. The CDR3 DNA reads as TGTGCCAGCAGCGAACGGACAGGGCCGAACACTGAAGCTTTCTTT. Protein: CASSERTGPNTEAFF. The rearrangement links TRBV7-2 to TRBJ1-1, with TRBD1 matching over 8 bases. Germline V gene sequence: CDR1 SGHTA, CDR2 FQGNSA. The CDR3 runs 15 residues. With 5 bases clipped from V and 1 base from J, the junction kept 6 bases outside the gene matches.

This clonotype was recorded only once. The CDR3 protein is CASSIDPNTEAFF. The CDR3 region has the DNA TGTGCCAGCAGCATAGACCCTAACACTGAAGCTTTCTTT. The V call is TRBV7-9, the J call TRBJ1-1; D is ambiguous. Trimming shortened V by 5 bases and J by 2 bases, and 9 bases separated the two germline ends. The CDR3 spans 13 residues. The germline gives CDR1 SEHNR, CDR2 FQNEAQ (reference sequence).

The V and J genes are TRBV3-1 and TRBJ2-7, with D hard to call. The V end was cut by 1 base, the J end by 7 bases, with 11 bases between. This CDR3 has 13 residues. CDR1 is LGHDT, CDR2 YNNKEL, per germline (reference sequence). The CDR3 DNA sequence: TGTGCCAGCAGCCAAGTTCTGCGGTCGGAGCAGTACTTC. Translating gives CASSQVLRSEQYF.

The chain links TRBV20-1 to TRBJ2-1; 9 positions agree with TRBD2. In germline, CDR1 is DFQATT, CDR2 SNEGSKA (reference sequence). The CDR3 consists of 15 residues. V lost 2 bases, J lost 9 bases, and 11 bases stayed unmatched. CDR3 residues: CSARTQWREGREQFF. CDR3 coding DNA: TGCAGTGCTAGAACCCAGTGGCGGGAGGGCCGTGAGCAGTTCTTC.

As concerns this clonotype: One end of the junction fails to match germline, which may point to a read error. The J gene is TRBJ2-3, the V gene TRBV9; D gene ambiguous. Germline loops: CDR1 SGDLS, CDR2 YYNGEE. This CDR3 spans 11 amino acids. CDR3 sequence reads: CASTVPDTQYF. In DNA, the CDR3 is TGTGCCAGCACCGTACCAGATACGCAGTATTTT.

This clonotype has more than one count but fewer than ten. The chain has TRBV7-9 and TRBJ2-4, with TRBD2 matching over 13 bases. The J call may not be correct, given that the DNA end is closer to TRBJ2-7. Germline assignment: CDR1 SEHNR and CDR2 FQNEAQ (reference sequence). The CDR3 sequence is 15 residues long. CDR3 DNA sequence: TGTGCCAGCAGCTCGAGGACTAGCGGGAGCTCCGAGCAGTACTTC. This codes for CASSSRTSGSSEQYF.

This clonotype was recorded only once. CDR3 in amino acids: CASSHPGGGYEQYF. CDR3 DNA sequence: TGCGCCAGCAGCCATCCCGGAGGAGGCTACGAGCAGTACTTC. The chain employs TRBV4-1 and TRBJ2-7, with D possibly matching TRBD2 (5 bases). This CDR3 is 14 amino acids long. In germline, CDR1 is MGHRA, CDR2 YSYEKL. The V and J ends lost 3 bases and 3 bases respectively, with 12 bases between them.